One T cell receptor beta chain is described in this entry. Which antigen it targets is not known. Base qualities are missing; no much larger clone stands one base away. Library preparation employed the immunoSEQ multiplex PCR assay. For the multiplex PCR, a mixture combining 60 forward primers for TCR Vbeta segments and 13 reverse primers for TCR Jbeta segments was used. Amplification of the CDR3 region of rearranged TCR beta genes was performed with a multiplex PCR assay on genomic DNA. On the Illumina HiSeq System, the amplified TCR beta libraries were sequenced as 87-base-pair reads. The source study handled its data this way. A later analysis counted about 82 million unique TCR beta chains across the 550 to 700 repertoires, and roughly 9.9 million of these chains were shared by at least two donors. Raw reads were error-corrected and collapsed into unique sequences with a nearest-neighbor algorithm that merged closely related sequences to remove PCR and sequencing errors. CDR3 sequences were aligned to IMGT reference sequences to assign V, D and J gene segments. For a sequence to be retained, a match of at least six nucleotides was required to both a V gene segment and a J gene segment. Rearrangements were called productive when the CDR3 lacked stop codons and stayed in frame with V and J; all others were non-productive. Following IMGT convention, CDR3 was defined as the stretch from the second conserved V-encoded cysteine up to the conserved J-encoded phenylalanine. The earlier analysis of approximately 590 of the donors excluded any sequence lacking an unambiguous match to a single V gene segment. In an earlier analysis of roughly 600 of the donors, a V segment was called functional when productive rearrangements were above 56.7%, and segregating when the standard deviation between donors exceeded 5%. A statistical classification framework was built to diagnose cytomegalovirus status from the catalog of TCR beta chain sequences. In a later analysis, TCR nucleotide sequences were compared against IMGT/GENE-DB human TR gene sequences so that V and J genes could be assigned. A later analysis assigned CDR3 sequences and most-parsimonious VDJ recombination scenarios with the TCRdist pipeline. In a later analysis, every TCR beta chain was defined by the combination of its CDR3 amino acid sequence and its V-gene family, and reads without a unique V-gene family were dropped. As a way to deal with suspected cross-contamination and a sequencing artifact, a later analysis dropped under 600 nucleotide sequences that were highly shared and had low generation probability. For each public chain, a later analysis derived a clonal expansion index from normalized ranks of inferred template counts within each repertoire. In a later analysis, generation probabilities were computed using a VDJ recombination model fitted to out-of-frame rearrangements, and the results were checked against IGoR. In a later analysis, TCR-TCR, TCR-HLA and TCR-CMV co-occurrence was scored with hypergeometric tests, and a repertoire-size bias correction was applied to TCR pairs. A later analysis estimated false discovery rates by permuting HLA or CMV assignments 20 times. In a later analysis, co-occurring TCRs were grouped using DBSCAN, and TCRdist sequence similarity was added for clustering within HLA-allele-positive subsets. Co-occurrence clustering excluded repertoires with fewer than 30,000 or more than 120,000 public chains, plus five with anomalous nucleotide sharing. The table was pulled from immuneACCESS by TCRdb, which kept in-frame rearrangements only. Such tables lose some clones; where checked, under half of the loss comes from unresolved V genes, and the rest has no known cause. V, J and clone size are those of that table, while D and trimming were read from the DNA. The sample table contains roughly 100,000 clones; only one count was recorded for over 75% of them. Jointly, the top ten make up about 5.3% of the sample.

The data stem from a study of cytomegalovirus exposure and HLA in healthy donors (dated by TCRdb to 2016 to 2017). In the study overall: An earlier analysis of approximately 640 of the donors reported 250 to 300 Gb of sequence data and around 110 million unique TCR beta sequences from 150 million to 200 million T cells. An early release that covered roughly 600 HLA-typed donors contained about 290 gigabases of sequencing data and about 93 million unique TCR sequences. The genetic ancestry cluster associated with self-reported Caucasian donors included 81% of the approximately 400 genotyped donors. The aim of the study was to test whether cataloging public T cell receptors could identify signatures of past pathogen exposure. The T cell repertoires of around 670 subjects were profiled by immunosequencing and related to cytomegalovirus serostatus. Besides the first cohort of roughly 640 subjects, a separate validation cohort made up of 90 to 150 different subjects was used. The study combined high-throughput TCR immunosequencing, statistical association of individual TCRs with disease status, and machine learning to predict cytomegalovirus infection status. A later analysis re-examined previously published TCR beta repertoires from around 670 donors and added high-resolution HLA genotyping to investigate patterns of TCR occurrence. In the later analysis, no new phenotypic data were used to find candidate immune exposures; instead, reliance was placed on TCR beta sequences and their occurrence across donors. An earlier analysis of roughly 580 of the donors used high-throughput TCR beta sequencing to judge whether each TCR beta V gene segment behaved as functional or pseudogenic. Donor age, sex, ethnicity and CMV serostatus were compiled together with the repertoire data. A later genetic analysis took genome-wide SNP genotypes for about 55% of the roughly 670 donors and used that subset as a discovery cohort. All discovery cohort repertoires had been generated using a single sequencing platform. Class I and class II HLA loci were covered by the typing at four-digit resolution. The number of donors typed differed by locus, with about 620-630 for A, B, C, DRB1 and DQB1, roughly 520 for DQA1, about 610 for DPA1, and about 450 for DPB1. A few DR-DQ haplotypes were treated as single units for association and clustering because of strong linkage in the cohort. On average, approximately 250,000 unique TCR beta nucleotide sequences were sequenced per donor among more than 350 genotyped donors of the cohort, with around 19% of those sequences being non-productive.

The CDR3 runs 16 amino acids, cysteine and phenylalanine included. The read is trimmed to its CDR3 DNA, 48 bases read in frame from base 1. The germline V gene encodes CDR1 SGHNT and CDR2 YYREEE (reference sequence). Cut back by 4 bases and 6 bases, the V and J ends lie 23 bases apart. In total, more than 500 healthy bone marrow donors made up the cohort. All cohort members were sampled while nominally healthy, although unrecorded immune exposures were likely present. The donor tested CMV seropositive and was one of the 289 seropositive cohort members. A peripheral blood sample was collected from each donor, and TCR beta sequencing was performed on peripheral blood mononuclear cells. The Qiagen DNeasy Blood Extraction Kit was used to extract genomic DNA from the blood cell samples. Findings and caveats that apply to the study as a whole: Presence/absence analyses assumed roughly uniform sequencing depth across donors, an assumption that may not hold. Immune exposure information for the cohort was limited to CMV serostatus. Correlated functional status among segregating V segments might be attributable to linkage disequilibrium, but an unknown experimental factor could not be ruled out. A later analysis found that HLA-associated TCR beta chains were more clonally expanded and had lower generation probabilities than equally common non-associated chains. In a later analysis, the rate of TCR association differed among HLA loci, with DRB1 alleles having the most associated TCRs and HLA-C alleles having the fewest. In this cohort, only TCR beta chains were sequenced, and detectable features were limited by the absence of alpha or paired-chain data. An association between a missense DCLRE1C variant and V-gene and J-gene trimming of TCR beta chains was found in a later genetic analysis and replicated in an independent cohort. When HLA alleles, especially DR and DQ, strongly co-occurred, attributing TCR associations to individual alleles was difficult. HLA typing was unavailable for some donors at each locus, so association tests used only the typed subset. The classifier was reported to diagnose cytomegalovirus status with high specificity and sensitivity in both the original cohort and the validation cohort. In a later analysis, most CMV-associated TCR beta chains were found to appear HLA-restricted, with HLA associations seemingly driven largely by CMV exposure. A few of the identified cytomegalovirus-associated TCR beta chains were confirmed in vitro to be specific for cytomegalovirus antigens. An earlier analysis of approximately 540 of the donors showed that most TCR beta V segments appeared in productive rearrangements either about 87% or about 30% of the time, which broadly matched IMGT annotations. Most TCR sequences were observed very rarely across donors, whereas some public TCRs were present in many individuals. The study gave a list of roughly 150 TCR beta chains associated with cytomegalovirus. The 87-base-pair reads could not distinguish some IMGT-functional V segments, including TRBV6-2 and TRBV6-3, so those segments were excluded. A group of highly shared sequence variants was considered likely to be a technical artifact of the sequencing pipeline. The earlier analysis of 587 of the donors excluded over 15 rarely observed V segments, including chromosome 9 orphons, because counts were too low. Several of the top co-occurrence clusters appeared to be linked to parvovirus B19, influenza, CMV and Epstein-Barr virus, according to a later analysis. In a later analysis, around 15,000 TCR beta sequences were associated with specific HLA alleles at a false discovery rate of 0.05. It was suggested by the authors that the approach could potentially be generalized to other disease states and immunological phenotypes. A further reported finding was that TCR beta sequences accurately predicted the HLA-A and HLA-B alleles for most subjects in the first cohort. In a later genetic analysis, fewer N-insertions in productive TCRs were reported among donors in an Asian-associated ancestry cluster than the roughly 700-donor mean.

The V gene is TRBV5-4 and the J gene is TRBJ2-7, with TRBD1 perhaps the D gene, on 5 matching bases. The receptor's source is a man aged 55 to 69 in good health and CMV-seropositive. Material for sequencing was PBMCs. At the DNA level, the sequence is TGTGCCAGCAGCATTGGATCAAGGGGCAGGTTGAGCGAGCAGTACTTC. Protein translation: CASSIGSRGRLSEQYF.